This T cell receptor (beta chain) was captured in a study of identical twins. Notes on the study in general: Alpha sequences that were out-of-frame and twin-shared showed an excess of low generation probability.

Trimming left V 6 bases short and J 6 bases short, with 18 bases between. CDR1 and CDR2 from the germline V gene are WNHNN and SYGVQD (reference sequence). The CDR3 covers 15 residues. A few counts support this clonotype. Its specificity is unknown. TCRdb re-called the 5' RACE reads through MiXCR, storing one row per CDR3 protein. The sample consists of hundreds of thousands of distinct CDR3 sequences, about 12% of them appearing once. These data were likewise used in another study, on yellow fever vaccine responses in identical twins. That investigation notes: It has been reported that, in twins, the vaccine T cell response seemed partly convergent and partly personalized.

The sequence derives from a woman between 18 and 29 years old in good health. J is TRBJ1-3 and V is TRBV10-1; D remains unclear. The source material was PBMCs. The CDR3 loop is CASSPGPIPQNTIYF. In nucleotides, the CDR3 is TGCGCCAGCAGCCCAGGACCAATACCTCAAAACACCATATATTTT.